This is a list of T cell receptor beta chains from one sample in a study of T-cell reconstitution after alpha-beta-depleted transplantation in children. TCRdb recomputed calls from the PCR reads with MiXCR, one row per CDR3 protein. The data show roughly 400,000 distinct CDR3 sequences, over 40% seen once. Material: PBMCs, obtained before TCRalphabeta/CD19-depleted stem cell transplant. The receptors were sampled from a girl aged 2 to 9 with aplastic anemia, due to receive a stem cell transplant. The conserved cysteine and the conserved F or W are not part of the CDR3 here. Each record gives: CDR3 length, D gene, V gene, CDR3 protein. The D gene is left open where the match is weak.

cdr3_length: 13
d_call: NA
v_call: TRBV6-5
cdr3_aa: ASSYGQGRNYGYT

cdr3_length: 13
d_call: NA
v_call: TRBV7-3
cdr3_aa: ASSLYGTPGNEQF

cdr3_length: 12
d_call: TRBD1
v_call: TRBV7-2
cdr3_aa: ASSGRQGAYEQY

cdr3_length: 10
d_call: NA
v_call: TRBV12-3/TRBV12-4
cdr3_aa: ASSTRSGRAF

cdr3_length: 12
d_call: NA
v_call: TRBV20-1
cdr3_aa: SARDSEYSYEQY

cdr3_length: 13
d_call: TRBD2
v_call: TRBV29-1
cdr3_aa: TARVSGTNTGELF

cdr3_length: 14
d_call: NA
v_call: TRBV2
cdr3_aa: ASSEVGRENTGELF

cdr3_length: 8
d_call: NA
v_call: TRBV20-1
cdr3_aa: SAGREEQY

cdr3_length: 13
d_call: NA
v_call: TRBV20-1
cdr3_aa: SARGGDATNEKLF

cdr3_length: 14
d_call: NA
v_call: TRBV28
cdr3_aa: ASRPREGSTNNEQF

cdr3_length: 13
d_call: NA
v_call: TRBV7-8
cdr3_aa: ASSLGTIRTGELF

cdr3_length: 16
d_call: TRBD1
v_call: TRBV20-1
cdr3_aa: SAREGQGFGLAKNIQY

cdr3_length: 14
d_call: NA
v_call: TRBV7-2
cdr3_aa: ASSLRAQGFLAGYT

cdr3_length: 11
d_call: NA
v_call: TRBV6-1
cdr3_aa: ASRGGENTEAF

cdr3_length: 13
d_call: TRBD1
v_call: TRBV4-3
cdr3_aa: ASSQPGTGRGEQF

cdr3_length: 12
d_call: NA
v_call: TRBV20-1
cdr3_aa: SASAQESQETQY

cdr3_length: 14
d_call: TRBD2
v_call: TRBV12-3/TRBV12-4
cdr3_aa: ASSLRGAGEAGELF

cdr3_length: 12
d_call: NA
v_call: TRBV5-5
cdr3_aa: ASTQASKGTEQY

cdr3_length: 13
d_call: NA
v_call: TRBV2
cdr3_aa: ASSPGPPSTDTQY

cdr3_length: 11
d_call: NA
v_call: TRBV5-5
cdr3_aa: ASSLKGAEEAF

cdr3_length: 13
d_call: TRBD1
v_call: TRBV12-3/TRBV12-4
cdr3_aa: ASSSGQGFTDTQY

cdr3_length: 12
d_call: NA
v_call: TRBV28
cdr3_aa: ASSLLVRSYEQY

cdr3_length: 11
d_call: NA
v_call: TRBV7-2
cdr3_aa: ASSLDNTDTQY

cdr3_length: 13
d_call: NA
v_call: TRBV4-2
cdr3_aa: ASSPREDPVYEQY

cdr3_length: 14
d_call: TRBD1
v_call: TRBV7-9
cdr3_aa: ASSSGIRDSPRPQY

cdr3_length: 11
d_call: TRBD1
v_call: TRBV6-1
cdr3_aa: ASTGTGISPLH

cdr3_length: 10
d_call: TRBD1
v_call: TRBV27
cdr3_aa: ASSGQGRDQF

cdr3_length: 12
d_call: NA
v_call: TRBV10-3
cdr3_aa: ATSRLDSNYGYT

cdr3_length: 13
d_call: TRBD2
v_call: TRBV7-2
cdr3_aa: ASSLLASGIYEQY

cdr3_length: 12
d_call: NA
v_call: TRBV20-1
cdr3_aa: SARPYAGTDTQY

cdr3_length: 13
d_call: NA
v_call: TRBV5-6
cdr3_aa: ASSLAPGSSYEQY

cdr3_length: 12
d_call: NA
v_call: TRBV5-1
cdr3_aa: ASSRGSSYNEQF

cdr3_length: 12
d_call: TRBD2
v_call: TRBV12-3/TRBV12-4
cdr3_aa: ASSLGGGYYEQY

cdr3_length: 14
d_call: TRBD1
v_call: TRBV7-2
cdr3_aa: ASSPRKGAMGETQY

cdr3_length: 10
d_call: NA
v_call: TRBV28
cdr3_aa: ASSSRRGEQY

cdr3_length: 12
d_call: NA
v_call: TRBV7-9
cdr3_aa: ASSLVGRGTEAF

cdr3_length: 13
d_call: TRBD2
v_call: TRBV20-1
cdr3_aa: SAPALAGGQETQY

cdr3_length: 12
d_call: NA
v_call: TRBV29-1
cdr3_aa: SVEERGEGNIQY

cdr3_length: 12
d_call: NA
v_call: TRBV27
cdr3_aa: ASSPSGTGNTIY

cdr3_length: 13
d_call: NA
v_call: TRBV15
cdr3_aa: ATSPRPGRNTEAF

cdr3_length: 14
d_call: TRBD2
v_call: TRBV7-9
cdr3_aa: ASSFKRTSGRDRSF

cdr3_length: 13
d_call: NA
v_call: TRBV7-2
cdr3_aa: ASSPTGPNTGELF

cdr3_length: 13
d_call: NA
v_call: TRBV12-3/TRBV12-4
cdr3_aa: ASSLIHGRLNEQF

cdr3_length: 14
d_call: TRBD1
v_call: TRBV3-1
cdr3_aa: ASSPYSGTGYNEQF

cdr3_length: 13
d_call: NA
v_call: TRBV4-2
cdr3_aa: ASSQDQDKGNTIY

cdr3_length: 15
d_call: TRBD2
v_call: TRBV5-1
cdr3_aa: ASSLVASGSRGYEQY

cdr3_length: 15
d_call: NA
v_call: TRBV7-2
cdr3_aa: ASSLGWERKNTGELF

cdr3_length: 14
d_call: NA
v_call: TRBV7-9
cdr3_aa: ASSSGKGNSNQPQH